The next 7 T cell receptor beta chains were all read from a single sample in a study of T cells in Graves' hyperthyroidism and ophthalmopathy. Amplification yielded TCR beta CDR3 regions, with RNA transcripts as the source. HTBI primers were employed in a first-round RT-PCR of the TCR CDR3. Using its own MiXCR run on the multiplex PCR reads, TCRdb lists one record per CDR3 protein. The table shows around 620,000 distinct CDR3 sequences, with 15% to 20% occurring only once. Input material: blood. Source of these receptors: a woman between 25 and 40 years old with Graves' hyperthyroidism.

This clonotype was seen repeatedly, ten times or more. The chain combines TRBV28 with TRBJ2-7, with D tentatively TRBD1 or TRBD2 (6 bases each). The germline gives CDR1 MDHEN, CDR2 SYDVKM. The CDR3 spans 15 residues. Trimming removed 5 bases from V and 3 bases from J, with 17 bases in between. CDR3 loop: CASSNRGTLHYEQYF. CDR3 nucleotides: TGTGCCAGCAGTAATAGGGGGACTCTTCACTACGAGCAGTACTTC.

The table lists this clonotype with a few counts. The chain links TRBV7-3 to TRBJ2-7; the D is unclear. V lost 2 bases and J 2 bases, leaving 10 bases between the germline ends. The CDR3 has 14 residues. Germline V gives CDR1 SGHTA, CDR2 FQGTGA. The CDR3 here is CASSLFADAYEQYF. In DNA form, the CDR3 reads TGTGCCAGCAGCTTATTTGCGGATGCCTACGAGCAGTACTTC.

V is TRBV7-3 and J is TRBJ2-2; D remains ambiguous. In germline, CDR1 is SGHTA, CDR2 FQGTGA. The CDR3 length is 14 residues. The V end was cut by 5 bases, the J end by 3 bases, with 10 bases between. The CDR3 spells CASSPRRHTGELFF. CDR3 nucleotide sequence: TGTGCCAGCAGCCCCCGCCGGCACACCGGGGAGCTGTTTTTT. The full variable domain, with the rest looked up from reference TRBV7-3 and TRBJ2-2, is GAGVSQTPSNKVTEKGKYVELRCDPISGHTALYWYRQSLGQGPEFLIYFQGTGAADDSGLPNDRFFAVRPEGSVSTLKIQRTERGDSAVYLCASSPRRHTGELFFGEGSRLTVL.

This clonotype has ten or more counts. The CDR3 coding sequence is TGTGCCAGCAGCCAAGAGGAAGATACGCAGTATTTT. This translates into CASSQEEDTQYF. The V and J genes are TRBV3-1 and TRBJ2-3; D ambiguous. V lost 0 bases and J lost 5, with 3 bases in between. The CDR3 is made up of 12 amino acids. CDR1 LGHDT and CDR2 YNNKEL come from the germline V gene (reference sequence).

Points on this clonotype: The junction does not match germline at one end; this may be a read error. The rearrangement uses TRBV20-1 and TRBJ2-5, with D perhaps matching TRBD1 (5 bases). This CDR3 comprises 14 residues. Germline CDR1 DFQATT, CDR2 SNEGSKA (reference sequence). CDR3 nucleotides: TGCAGTGCTAGAGATCCGACAGACCAAGAGACCCAGCACTTC. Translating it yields CSARDPTDQETQHF.

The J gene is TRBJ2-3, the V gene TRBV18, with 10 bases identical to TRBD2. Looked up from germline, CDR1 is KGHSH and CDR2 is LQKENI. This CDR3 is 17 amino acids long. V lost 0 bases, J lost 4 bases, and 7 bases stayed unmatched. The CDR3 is CASSPPLRLAGADTQYF. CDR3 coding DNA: TGTGCCAGCTCACCACCTTTGAGGCTAGCGGGAGCAGATACGCAGTATTTT.

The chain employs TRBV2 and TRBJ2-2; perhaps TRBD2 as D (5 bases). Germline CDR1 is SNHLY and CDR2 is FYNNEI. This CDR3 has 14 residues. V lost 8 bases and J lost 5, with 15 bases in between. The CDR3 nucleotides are TGTGCCAGCCGTTCGGGCCCGGGGACCGGGGAGCTGTTTTTT. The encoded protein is CASRSGPGTGELFF.